This T cell receptor (beta chain) was captured by sequencing in a study of T cells in Graves' hyperthyroidism and ophthalmopathy. Study-wide results and limits: Most thyroid clonotypes expanded above 0.001 were also detected in blood.

This clonotype was seen repeatedly, ten times or more. Its antigen is still unknown. Amplified TCR beta CDR3 regions came from RNA transcripts. RT-PCR in the first round (using the HTBI primer set) targeted the TCR CDR3. TCRdb independently ran MiXCR on the multiplex PCR reads; one entry per CDR3 protein. Here the sample spans fewer than 350,000 distinct CDR3 sequences, roughly 18% being singletons. The study excluded patients with uncontrolled infection, other autoimmune disease, pregnancy or lactation. 9.5 to 10 ml fresh peripheral blood yielded the PBMCs. The V and J ends lost 5 bases and 2 bases, in that order; junction bases with no gene match: 3. This CDR3 region has 15 residues. CDR1 and CDR2 (germline): SNHLY, FYNNEI.

This chain joins TRBV2 and TRBJ2-7; 13 nucleotides line up with TRBD2. Input material: blood. The TCR was taken from a woman in her thirties or forties with Graves' ophthalmopathy. As DNA, the CDR3 is TGTGCCAGCAGTCTCACTAGCGGGGGGGCCTACGAGCAGTACTTC. Translated: CASSLTSGGAYEQYF.